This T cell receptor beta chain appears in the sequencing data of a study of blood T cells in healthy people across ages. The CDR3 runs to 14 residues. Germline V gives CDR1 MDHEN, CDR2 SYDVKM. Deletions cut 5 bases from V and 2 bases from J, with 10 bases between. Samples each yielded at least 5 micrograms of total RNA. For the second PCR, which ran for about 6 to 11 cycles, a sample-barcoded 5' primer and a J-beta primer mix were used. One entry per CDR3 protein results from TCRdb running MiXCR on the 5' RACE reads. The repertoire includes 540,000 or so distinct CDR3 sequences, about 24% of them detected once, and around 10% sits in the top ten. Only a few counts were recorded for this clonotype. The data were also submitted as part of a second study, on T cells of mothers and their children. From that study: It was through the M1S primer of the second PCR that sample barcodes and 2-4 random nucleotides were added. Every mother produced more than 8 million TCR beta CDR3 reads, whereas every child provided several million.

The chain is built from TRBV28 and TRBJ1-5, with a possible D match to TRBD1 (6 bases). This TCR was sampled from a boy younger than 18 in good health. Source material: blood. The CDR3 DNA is TGTGCCAGCAGTATGGACAGCCGCAATCAGCCCCAGCATTTT. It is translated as CASSMDSRNQPQHF.